The entry below gives a single TCR beta chain sequence along with its context. This specimen belongs to a study of T cells after somatic rescue of genetic block. The CDR3 runs to 14 residues. Trimming removed 2 bases from V and 2 bases from J, with 10 bases in between. Germline-derived CDR1 and CDR2 are MDHEN and SYDVKM. TCRdb's table, derived via immunoSEQ multiplex PCR, lists solely in-frame clones and lacks some. Of 14,000 to 15,000 clones in the sample, around 70% are singletons; the top ten hold 12% to 15%. This receptor was obtained from a boy between 10 and 17 years old. V gene TRBV28 combines with J gene TRBJ2-7; D gene uncertain. The sequenced sample consisted of peripheral blood mononuclear cells (PBMCs). The CDR3 sequence: CASSLMGVTYEQYF. The CDR3 DNA follows: TGTGCCAGCAGTTTAATGGGCGTTACCTACGAGCAGTACTTC.